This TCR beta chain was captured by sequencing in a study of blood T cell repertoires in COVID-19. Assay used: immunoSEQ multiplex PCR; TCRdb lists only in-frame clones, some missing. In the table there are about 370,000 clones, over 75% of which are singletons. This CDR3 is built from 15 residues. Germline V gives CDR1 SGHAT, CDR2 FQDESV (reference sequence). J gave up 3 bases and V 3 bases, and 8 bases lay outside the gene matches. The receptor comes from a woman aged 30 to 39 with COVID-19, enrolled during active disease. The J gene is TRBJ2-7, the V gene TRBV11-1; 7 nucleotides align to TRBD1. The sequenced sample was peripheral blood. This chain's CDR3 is CASSLTGPAGYEQYF. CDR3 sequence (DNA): TGTGCCAGCAGCTTGACAGGGCCCGCTGGCTACGAGCAGTACTTC.